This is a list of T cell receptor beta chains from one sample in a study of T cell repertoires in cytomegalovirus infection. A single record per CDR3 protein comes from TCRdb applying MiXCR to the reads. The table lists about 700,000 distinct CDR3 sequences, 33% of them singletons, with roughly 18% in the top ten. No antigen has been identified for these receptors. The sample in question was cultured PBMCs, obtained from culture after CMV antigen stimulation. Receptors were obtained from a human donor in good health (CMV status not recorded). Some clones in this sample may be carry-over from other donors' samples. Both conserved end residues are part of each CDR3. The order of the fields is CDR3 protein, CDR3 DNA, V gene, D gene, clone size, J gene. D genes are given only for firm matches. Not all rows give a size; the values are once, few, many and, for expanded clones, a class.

CASSLSGVTWTGELFF | TGTGCCAGCAGCTTAAGTGGGGTCACCTGGACCGGGGAGCTGTTTTTT | TRBV7-2 | . | . | TRBJ2-2
CASSKLTGRNTEAFF | TGTGCCAGCAGCAAACTGACAGGGAGGAACACTGAAGCTTTCTTT | TRBV12-3/TRBV12-4 | TRBD1 | few | TRBJ1-1
CASSIGISGNTIYF | TGTGCCAGTAGTATCGGGATCTCTGGAAACACCATATATTTT | TRBV19 | . | . | TRBJ1-3
CASSYGQLYQETQYF | TGTGCCAGCAGTTACGGACAGTTGTACCAAGAGACCCAGTACTTC | TRBV6-2/TRBV6-3 | . | . | TRBJ2-5
CASSGGFLSGANVLTF | TGTGCCAGCAGTGGGGGGTTCCTCTCTGGGGCCAACGTCCTGACTTTC | TRBV25-1 | . | few | TRBJ2-6
CASSDGVGETGSGELFF | TGTGCCAGCAGTGATGGGGTGGGAGAAACAGGATCCGGGGAGCTGTTTTTT | TRBV12-3/TRBV12-4 | . | few | TRBJ2-2
CASSLTQGSTYTGELFF | TGTGCCAGCAGCTTAACACAGGGCAGCACATACACCGGGGAGCTGTTTTTT | TRBV11-2 | . | few | TRBJ2-2
CASSPPLGTSQHNEQFF | TGTGCCAGCTCACCACCGTTGGGGACTAGCCAACACAATGAGCAGTTCTTC | TRBV18 | TRBD2 | . | TRBJ2-1
CASSFSGRNTEAFF | TGTGCCAGCAGTTTTTCAGGAAGAAACACTGAAGCTTTCTTT | TRBV28 | . | many | TRBJ1-1
CASSIDGTVNTGELFF | TGTGCCAGTAGTATAGACGGGACAGTAAACACCGGGGAGCTGTTTTTT | TRBV19 | TRBD1 | . | TRBJ2-2
CASLPGTNEKLFF | TGTGCCAGCCTACCGGGAACTAATGAAAAACTGTTTTTT | TRBV6-1 | . | few | TRBJ1-4
CASSALASDTQYF | TGTGCCAGCAGTGCCCTGGCGAGCGATACGCAGTATTTT | TRBV6-1 | . | few | TRBJ2-3
CASSQDPVRAERHEQYF | TGTGCCAGCAGCCAAGATCCGGTCCGAGCGGAAAGACACGAGCAGTACTTC | TRBV4-1 | . | . | TRBJ2-7
CASSFGIEPQHF | TGTGCCAGCAGCTTCGGGATCGAGCCCCAGCATTTT | TRBV7-9 | . | few | TRBJ1-5
CASTGGLTAQFF | TGTGCCAGTACCGGGGGTCTAACGGCGCAGTTCTTC | TRBV19 | . | . | TRBJ2-1
CASSQRPTTGVFF | TGTGCCAGCAGCCAACGGCCCACTACCGGGGTGTTCTTC | TRBV7-2 | . | . | TRBJ2-1
CASSFSLETGELFF | TGTGCCAGCAGTTTTAGCCTTGAAACCGGGGAGCTGTTTTTT | TRBV7-9 | . | . | TRBJ2-2
CSASRTGTDTQYF | TGCAGTGCTAGCCGGACAGGCACAGATACGCAGTATTTT | TRBV20-1 | . | . | TRBJ2-3
CASSFRWSSPLHF | TGTGCCAGCAGTTTCAGGTGGAGCTCACCCCTCCACTTT | TRBV12-3/TRBV12-4 | . | . | TRBJ1-6
CASSRWGRGVGQPQHF | TGTGCCAGCAGCAGGTGGGGCAGGGGTGTTGGGCAGCCCCAGCATTTT | TRBV12-3/TRBV12-4 | . | once | TRBJ1-5
CASGDGQRKRTDTQYF | TGTGCTAGTGGAGACGGCCAGCGGAAGCGCACAGATACGCAGTATTTT | TRBV12-5 | . | . | TRBJ2-3
CASSFSLTSGTNEQFF | TGTGCCAGCAGCTTCTCCCTGACTAGCGGAACTAATGAGCAGTTCTTC | TRBV7-9 | TRBD2 | . | TRBJ2-1
CSVYSGGGDGYTF | TGCAGCGTTTATTCGGGGGGGGGCGATGGCTACACCTTC | TRBV29-1 | . | . | TRBJ1-2
CASSPEGLAGELFF | TGTGCCAGCTCACCAGAAGGACTCGCCGGGGAGCTGTTTTTT | TRBV18 | . | . | TRBJ2-2
CASSLSLPPQHF | TGTGCCAGCAGTTTATCCCTGCCCCCCCAGCATTTT | TRBV12-3/TRBV12-4 | . | few | TRBJ1-5
CSAHHGSTDTQYF | TGCAGTGCGCACCACGGTAGCACAGATACGCAGTATTTT | TRBV20-1 | . | once | TRBJ2-3
CASSPPGPYNEQFF | TGTGCCAGCAGTCCACCGGGACCTTACAATGAGCAGTTCTTC | TRBV12-3/TRBV12-4 | . | . | TRBJ2-1
CASRTLGPGELFF | TGTGCCAGCAGAACACTGGGCCCCGGGGAGCTGTTTTTT | TRBV27 | . | . | TRBJ2-2
CASSLSAWGQETQYF | TGTGCCAGCAGCTTATCTGCGTGGGGGCAAGAGACCCAGTACTTC | TRBV11-2 | . | few | TRBJ2-5
CASSKQTGLLYSTDTQYF | TGTGCCAGCAGCAAACAGACGGGGCTCCTATATAGCACAGATACGCAGTATTTT | TRBV11-2 | . | . | TRBJ2-3
CASSSKFYRLDGGKETQYF | TGTGCCAGCAGCTCAAAGTTCTACAGACTCGATGGGGGGAAAGAGACCCAGTACTTC | TRBV7-9 | . | few | TRBJ2-5